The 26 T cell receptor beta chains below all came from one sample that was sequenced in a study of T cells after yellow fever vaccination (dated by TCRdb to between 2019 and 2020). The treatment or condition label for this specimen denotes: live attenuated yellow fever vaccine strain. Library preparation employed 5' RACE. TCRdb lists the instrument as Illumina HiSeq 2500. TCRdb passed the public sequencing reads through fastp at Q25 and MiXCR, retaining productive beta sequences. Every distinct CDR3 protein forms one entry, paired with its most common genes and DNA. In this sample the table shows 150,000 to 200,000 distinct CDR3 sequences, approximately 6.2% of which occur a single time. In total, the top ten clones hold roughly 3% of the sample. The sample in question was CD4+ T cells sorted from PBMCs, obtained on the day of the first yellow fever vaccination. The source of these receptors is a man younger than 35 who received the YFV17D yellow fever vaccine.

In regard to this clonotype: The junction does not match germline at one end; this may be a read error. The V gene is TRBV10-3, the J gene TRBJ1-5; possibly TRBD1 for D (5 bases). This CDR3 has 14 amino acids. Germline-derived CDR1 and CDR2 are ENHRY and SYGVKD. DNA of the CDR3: TGTGACATCAGTGAGGTTACAGGTAATCAGCCCCAGCATTTT. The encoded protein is CDISEVTGNQPQHF.

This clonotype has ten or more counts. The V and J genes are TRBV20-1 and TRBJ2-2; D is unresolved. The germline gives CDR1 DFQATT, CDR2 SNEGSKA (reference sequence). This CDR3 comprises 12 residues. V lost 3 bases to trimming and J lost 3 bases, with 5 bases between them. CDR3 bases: TGCAGTGCTAGGGAATACACCGGGGAGCTGTTTTTT. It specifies CSAREYTGELFF.

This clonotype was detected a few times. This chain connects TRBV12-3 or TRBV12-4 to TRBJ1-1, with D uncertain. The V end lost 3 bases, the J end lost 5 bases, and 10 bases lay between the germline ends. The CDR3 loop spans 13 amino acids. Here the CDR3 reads CASSLEGITEAFF. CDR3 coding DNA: TGTGCCAGCAGTTTGGAGGGTATTACTGAAGCTTTCTTT.

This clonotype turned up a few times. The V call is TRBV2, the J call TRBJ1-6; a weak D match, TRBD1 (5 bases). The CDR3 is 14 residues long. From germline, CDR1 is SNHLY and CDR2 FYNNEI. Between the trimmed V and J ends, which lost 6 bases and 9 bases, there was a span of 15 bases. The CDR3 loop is CASSPPGSRSPLHF. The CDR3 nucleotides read TGTGCCAGCAGCCCACCAGGGAGTCGTTCACCCCTCCACTTT.

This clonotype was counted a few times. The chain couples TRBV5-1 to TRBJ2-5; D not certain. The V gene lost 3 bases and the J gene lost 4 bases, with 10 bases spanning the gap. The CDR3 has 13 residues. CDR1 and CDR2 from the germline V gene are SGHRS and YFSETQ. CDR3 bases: TGCGCCAGCAGCTCCTGGTTTGGAGAGACCCAGTACTTC. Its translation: CASSSWFGETQYF.

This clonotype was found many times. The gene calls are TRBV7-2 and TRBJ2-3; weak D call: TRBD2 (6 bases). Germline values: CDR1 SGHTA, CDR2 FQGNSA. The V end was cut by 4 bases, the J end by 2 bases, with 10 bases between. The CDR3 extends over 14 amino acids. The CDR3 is CASSSGGTTDTQYF. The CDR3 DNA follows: TGTGCCAGCAGCTCGGGCGGGACCACAGATACGCAGTATTTT.

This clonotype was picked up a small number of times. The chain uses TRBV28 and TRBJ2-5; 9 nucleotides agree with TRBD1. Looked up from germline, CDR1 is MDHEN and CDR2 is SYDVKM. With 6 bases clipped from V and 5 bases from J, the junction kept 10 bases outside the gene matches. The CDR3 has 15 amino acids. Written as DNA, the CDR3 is TGTGCCAGCAGCGGTGGTGGACAGGGGCTGGAGACCCAGTACTTC. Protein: CASSGGGQGLETQYF.

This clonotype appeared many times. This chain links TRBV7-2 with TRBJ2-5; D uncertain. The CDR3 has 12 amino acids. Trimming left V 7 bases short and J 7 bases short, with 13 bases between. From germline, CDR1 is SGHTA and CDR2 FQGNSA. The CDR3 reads CASTTTGRTQYF. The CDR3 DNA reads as TGTGCCAGCACTACAACCGGAAGGACCCAGTACTTC. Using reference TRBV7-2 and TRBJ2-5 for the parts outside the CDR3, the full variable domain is GAGVSQSPSNKVTEKGKDVELRCDPISGHTALYWYRQSLGQGLEFLIYFQGNSAPDKSGLPSDRFSAERTGGSVSTLTIQRTQQEDSAVYLCASTTTGRTQYFGPGTRLLVL.

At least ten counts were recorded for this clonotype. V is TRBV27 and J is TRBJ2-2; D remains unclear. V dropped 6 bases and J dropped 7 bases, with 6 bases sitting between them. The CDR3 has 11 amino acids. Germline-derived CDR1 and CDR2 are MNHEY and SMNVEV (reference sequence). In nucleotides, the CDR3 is TGTGCCAGCAGGAGTTTCGGGGAGCTGTTTTTT. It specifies CASRSFGELFF.

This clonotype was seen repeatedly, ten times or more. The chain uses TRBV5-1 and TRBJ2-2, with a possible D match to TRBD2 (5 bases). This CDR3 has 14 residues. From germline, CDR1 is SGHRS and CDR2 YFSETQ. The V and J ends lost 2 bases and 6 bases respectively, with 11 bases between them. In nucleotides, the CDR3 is TGCGCCAGCAGCTTCGGACTCCAGGCCGGGGAGCTGTTTTTT. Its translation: CASSFGLQAGELFF.

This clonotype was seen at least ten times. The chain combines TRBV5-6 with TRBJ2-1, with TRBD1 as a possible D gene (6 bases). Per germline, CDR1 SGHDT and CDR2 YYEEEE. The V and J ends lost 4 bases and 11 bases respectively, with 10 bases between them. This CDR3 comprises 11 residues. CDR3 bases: TGTGCCAGCAGCGCCCGGGACAAGCAGTTCTTC. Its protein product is CASSARDKQFF. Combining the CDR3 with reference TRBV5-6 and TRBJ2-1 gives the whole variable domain DAGVTQSPTHLIKTRGQQVTLRCSPKSGHDTVSWYQQALGQGPQFIFQYYEEEERQRGNFPDRFSGHQFPNYSSELNVNALLLGDSALYLCASSARDKQFFGPGTRLTVL.

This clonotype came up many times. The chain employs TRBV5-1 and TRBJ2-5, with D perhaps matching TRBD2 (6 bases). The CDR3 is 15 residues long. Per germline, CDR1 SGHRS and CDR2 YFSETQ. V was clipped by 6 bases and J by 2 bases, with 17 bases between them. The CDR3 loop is CASMRWGTPQETQYF. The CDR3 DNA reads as TGCGCCAGCATGCGATGGGGGACTCCGCAAGAGACCCAGTACTTC. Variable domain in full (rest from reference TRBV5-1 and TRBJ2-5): KAGVTQTPRYLIKTRGQQVTLSCSPISGHRSVSWYQQTPGQGLQFLFEYFSETQRNKGNFPGRFSGRQFSNSRSEMNVSTLELGDSALYLCASMRWGTPQETQYFGPGTRLLVL.

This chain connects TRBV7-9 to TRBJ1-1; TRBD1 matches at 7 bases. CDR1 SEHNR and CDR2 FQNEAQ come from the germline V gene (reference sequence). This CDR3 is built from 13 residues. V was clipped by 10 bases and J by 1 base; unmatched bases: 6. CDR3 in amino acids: CATERQGNTEAFF. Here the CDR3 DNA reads TGTGCCACCGAACGACAGGGGAACACTGAAGCTTTCTTT.

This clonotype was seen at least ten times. CDR3 in DNA: TGCGCCAGCAGCTTCTCGGACAGGCGAGCCGGGGAGCTGTTTTTT. It codes for CASSFSDRRAGELFF. This chain links TRBV5-1 with TRBJ2-2; 7 bases match TRBD1. J gave up 6 bases and V 2 bases, and 7 bases lay outside the gene matches. Germline V lookup: CDR1 SGHRS, CDR2 YFSETQ. The CDR3 loop spans 15 amino acids. Based on the CDR3 plus reference TRBV5-1 and TRBJ2-2, the full variable domain is KAGVTQTPRYLIKTRGQQVTLSCSPISGHRSVSWYQQTPGQGLQFLFEYFSETQRNKGNFPGRFSGRQFSNSRSEMNVSTLELGDSALYLCASSFSDRRAGELFFGEGSRLTVL.

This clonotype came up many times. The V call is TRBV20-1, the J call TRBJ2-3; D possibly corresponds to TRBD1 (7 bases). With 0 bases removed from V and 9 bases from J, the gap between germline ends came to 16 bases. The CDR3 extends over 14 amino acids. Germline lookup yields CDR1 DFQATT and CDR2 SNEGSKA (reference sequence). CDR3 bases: TGCAGTGCTAGAGATAGGAGGGGGCGGGGAACGCAGTATTTT. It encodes CSARDRRGRGTQYF.

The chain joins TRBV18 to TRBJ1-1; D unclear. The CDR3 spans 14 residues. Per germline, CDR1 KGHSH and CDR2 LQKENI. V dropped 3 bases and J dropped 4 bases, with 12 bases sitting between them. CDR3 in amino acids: CASSPAGQSTEAFF. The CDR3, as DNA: TGTGCCAGCTCACCCGCGGGTCAGAGCACTGAAGCTTTCTTT.

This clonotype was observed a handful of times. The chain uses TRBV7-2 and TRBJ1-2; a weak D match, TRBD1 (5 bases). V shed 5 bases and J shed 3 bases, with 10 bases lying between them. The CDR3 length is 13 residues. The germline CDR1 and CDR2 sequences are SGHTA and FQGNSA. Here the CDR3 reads CASSETGDYGYTF. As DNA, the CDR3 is TGTGCCAGCAGCGAAACAGGAGACTATGGCTACACCTTC. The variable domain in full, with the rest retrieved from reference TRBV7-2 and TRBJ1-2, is GAGVSQSPSNKVTEKGKDVELRCDPISGHTALYWYRQSLGQGLEFLIYFQGNSAPDKSGLPSDRFSAERTGGSVSTLTIQRTQQEDSAVYLCASSETGDYGYTFGSGTRLTVV.

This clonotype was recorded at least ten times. This chain's CDR3 is CASRDTGGWSPLHF. The CDR3 nucleotides read TGTGCCAGCAGGGACACCGGGGGCTGGTCACCCCTCCACTTT. The chain couples TRBV13 to TRBJ1-6; TRBD1 is a possible D gene (6 bases). Germline CDR1 PRHDT, CDR2 FYEKMQ (reference sequence). V was trimmed by 6 bases and J by 10 bases, leaving 16 bases between them. CDR3 size: 14 residues.

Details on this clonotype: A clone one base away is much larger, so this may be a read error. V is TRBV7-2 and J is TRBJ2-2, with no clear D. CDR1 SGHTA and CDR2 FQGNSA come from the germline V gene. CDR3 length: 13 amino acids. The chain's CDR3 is CASGLNPTGELFF. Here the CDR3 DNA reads TGTGCCAGCGGCTTAAACCCGACCGGGGAGCTGTTTTTT.

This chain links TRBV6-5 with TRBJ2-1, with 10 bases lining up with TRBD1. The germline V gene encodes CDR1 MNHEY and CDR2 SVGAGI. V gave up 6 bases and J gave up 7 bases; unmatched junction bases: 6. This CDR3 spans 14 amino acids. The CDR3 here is CASRSTGGGNEQFF. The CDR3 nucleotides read TGTGCCAGCAGGTCGACAGGGGGCGGGAATGAGCAGTTCTTC.

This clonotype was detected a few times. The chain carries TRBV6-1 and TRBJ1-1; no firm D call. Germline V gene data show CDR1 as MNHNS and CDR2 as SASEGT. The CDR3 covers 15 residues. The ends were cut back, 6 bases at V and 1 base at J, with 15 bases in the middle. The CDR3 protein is CASRPGVVENTEAFF. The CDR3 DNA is TGTGCCAGCAGGCCAGGAGTTGTCGAGAACACTGAAGCTTTCTTT.

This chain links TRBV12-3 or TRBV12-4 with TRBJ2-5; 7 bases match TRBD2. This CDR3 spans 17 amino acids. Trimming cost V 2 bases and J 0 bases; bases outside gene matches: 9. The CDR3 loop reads CASSLWGGIGYQETQYF. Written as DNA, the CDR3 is TGTGCCAGCAGTTTATGGGGGGGGATTGGGTACCAAGAGACCCAGTACTTC.

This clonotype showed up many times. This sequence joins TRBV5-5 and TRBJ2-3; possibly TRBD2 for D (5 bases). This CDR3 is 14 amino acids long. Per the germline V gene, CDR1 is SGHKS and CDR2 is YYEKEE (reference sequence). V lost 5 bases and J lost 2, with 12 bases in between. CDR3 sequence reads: CASRTSGPTDTQYF. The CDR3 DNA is TGTGCCAGCAGGACCAGCGGACCCACAGATACGCAGTATTTT.

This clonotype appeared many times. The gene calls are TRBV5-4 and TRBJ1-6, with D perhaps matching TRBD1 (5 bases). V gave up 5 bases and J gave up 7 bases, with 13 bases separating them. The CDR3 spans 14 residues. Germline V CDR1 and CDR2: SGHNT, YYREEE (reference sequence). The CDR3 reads CASSSGTDNSPLHF. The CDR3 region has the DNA TGTGCCAGCAGTTCCGGGACGGACAATTCACCCCTCCACTTT. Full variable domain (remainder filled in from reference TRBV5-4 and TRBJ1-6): ETGVTQSPTHLIKTRGQQVTLRCSSQSGHNTVSWYQQALGQGPQFIFQYYREEENGRGNFPPRFSGLQFPNYSSELNVNALELDDSALYLCASSSGTDNSPLHFGNGTRLTVT.

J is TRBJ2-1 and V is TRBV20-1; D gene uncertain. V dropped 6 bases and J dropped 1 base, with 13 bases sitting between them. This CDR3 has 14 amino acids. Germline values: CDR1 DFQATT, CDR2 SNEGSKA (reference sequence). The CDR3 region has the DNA TGCAGTGCAGGGCCGGGTAGTTCCTACAATGAGCAGTTCTTC. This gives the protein CSAGPGSSYNEQFF.

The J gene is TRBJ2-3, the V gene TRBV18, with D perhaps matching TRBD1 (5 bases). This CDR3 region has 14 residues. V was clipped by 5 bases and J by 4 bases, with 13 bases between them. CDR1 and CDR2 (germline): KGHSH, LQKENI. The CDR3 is CASSTPGIPDTQYF. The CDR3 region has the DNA TGTGCCAGCTCAACCCCAGGGATCCCAGATACGCAGTATTTT.